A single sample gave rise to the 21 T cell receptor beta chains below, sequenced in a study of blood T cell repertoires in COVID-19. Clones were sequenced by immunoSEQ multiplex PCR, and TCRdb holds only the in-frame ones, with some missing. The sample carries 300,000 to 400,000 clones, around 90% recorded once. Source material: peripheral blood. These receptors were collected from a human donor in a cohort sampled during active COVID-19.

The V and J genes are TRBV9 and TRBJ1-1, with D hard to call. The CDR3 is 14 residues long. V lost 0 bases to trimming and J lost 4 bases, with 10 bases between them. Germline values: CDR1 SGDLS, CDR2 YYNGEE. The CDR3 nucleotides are TGTGCCAGCAGCGTAGAGCCCGAGGGCACTGAAGCTTTCTTT. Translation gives CASSVEPEGTEAFF.

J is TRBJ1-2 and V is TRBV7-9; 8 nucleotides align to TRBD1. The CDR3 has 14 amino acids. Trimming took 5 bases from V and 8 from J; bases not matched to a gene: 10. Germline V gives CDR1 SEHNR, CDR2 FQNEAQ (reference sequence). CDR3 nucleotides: TGTGCCAGCAGCCCGACAGGACAGGGTGGAGGCTACACCTTC. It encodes CASSPTGQGGGYTF.

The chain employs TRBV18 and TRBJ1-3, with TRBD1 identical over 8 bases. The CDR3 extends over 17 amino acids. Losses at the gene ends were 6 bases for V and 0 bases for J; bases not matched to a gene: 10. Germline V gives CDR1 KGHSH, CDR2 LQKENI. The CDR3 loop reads CASSLRGQGGSGNTIYF. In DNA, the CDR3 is TGTGCCAGCTCGCTCCGCGGACAGGGTGGCTCTGGAAACACCATATATTTT.

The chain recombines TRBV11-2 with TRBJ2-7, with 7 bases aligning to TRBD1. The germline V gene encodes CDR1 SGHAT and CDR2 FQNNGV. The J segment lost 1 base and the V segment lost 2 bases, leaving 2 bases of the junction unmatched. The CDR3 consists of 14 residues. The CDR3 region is CASSLWDSSYEQYF. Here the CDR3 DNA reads TGTGCCAGCAGCTTATGGGACAGTTCCTACGAGCAGTACTTC.

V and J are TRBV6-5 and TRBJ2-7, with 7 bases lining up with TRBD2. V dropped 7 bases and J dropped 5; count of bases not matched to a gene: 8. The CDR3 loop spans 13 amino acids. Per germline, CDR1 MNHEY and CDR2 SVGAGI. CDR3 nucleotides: TGTGCCAGCAAGCTTGCGGGGGATAACGAGCAGTACTTC. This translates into CASKLAGDNEQYF.

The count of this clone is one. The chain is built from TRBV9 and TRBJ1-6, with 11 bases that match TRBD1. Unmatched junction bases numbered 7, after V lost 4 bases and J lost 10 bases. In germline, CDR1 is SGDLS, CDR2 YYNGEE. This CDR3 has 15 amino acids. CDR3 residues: CASSLRTGGESPLHF. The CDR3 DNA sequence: TGTGCCAGCAGCCTTCGGACAGGGGGCGAATCACCCCTCCACTTT.

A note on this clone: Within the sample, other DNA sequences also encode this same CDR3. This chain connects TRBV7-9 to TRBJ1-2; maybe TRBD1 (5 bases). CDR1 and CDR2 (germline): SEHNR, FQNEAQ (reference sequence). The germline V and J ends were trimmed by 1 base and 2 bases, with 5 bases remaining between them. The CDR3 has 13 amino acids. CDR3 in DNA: TGTGCCAGCAGCTTAGGACAGAACTATGGCTACACCTTC. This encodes CASSLGQNYGYTF.

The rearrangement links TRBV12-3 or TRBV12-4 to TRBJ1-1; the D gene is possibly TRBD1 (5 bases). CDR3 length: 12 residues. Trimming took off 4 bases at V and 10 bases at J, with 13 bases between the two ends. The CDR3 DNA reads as TGTGCCAGCAGTTGGGGGGGTTGGGGAGCTTTCTTT. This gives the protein CASSWGGWGAFF.

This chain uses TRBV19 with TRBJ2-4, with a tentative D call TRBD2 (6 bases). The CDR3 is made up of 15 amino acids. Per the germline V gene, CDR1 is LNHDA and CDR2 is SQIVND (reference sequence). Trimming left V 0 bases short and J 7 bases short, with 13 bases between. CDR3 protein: CASSIDDGRGNIQYF. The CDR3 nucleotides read TGTGCCAGTAGTATAGATGACGGGAGAGGGAACATTCAGTACTTC.

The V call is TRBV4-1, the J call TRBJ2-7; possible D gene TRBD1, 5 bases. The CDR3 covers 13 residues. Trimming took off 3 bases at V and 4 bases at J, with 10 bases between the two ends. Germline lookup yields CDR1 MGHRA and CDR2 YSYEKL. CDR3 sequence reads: CASSHRSGYEQYF. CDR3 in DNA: TGCGCCAGCAGCCATAGGTCAGGGTACGAGCAGTACTTC.

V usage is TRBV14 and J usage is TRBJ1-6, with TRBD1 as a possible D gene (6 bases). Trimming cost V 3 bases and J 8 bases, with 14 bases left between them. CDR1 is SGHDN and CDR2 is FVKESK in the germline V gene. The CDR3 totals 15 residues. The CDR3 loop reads CASSHPTGPDSPLHF. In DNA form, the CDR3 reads TGTGCCAGCAGCCACCCGACAGGTCCGGATTCACCCCTCCACTTT.

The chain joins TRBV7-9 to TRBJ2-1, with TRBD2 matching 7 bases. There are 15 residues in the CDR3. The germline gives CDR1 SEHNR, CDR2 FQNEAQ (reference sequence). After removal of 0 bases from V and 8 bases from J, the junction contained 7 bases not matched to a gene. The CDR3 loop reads CASSLAVAGNHEQFF. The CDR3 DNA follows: TGTGCCAGCAGCTTAGCGGTAGCGGGTAACCATGAGCAGTTCTTC. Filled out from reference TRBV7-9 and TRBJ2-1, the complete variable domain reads DTGVSQNPRHKITKRGQNVTFRCDPISEHNRLYWYRQTLGQGPEFLTYFQNEAQLEKSRLLSDRFSAERPKGSFSTLEIQRTEQGDSAMYLCASSLAVAGNHEQFFGPGTRLTVL.

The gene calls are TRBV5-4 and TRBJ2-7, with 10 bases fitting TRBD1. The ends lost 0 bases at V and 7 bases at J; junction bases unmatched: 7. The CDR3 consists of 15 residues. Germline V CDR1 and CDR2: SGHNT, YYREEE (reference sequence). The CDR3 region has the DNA TGTGCCAGCAGCTTGGGACAGGGGGCGCCCCGGGAGCAGTACTTC. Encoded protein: CASSLGQGAPREQYF.

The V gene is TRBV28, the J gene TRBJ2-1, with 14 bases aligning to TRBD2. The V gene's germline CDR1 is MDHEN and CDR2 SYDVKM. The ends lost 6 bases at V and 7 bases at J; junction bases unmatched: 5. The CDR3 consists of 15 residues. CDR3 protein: CASSGTSGRGNEQFF. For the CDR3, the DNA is TGTGCCAGCAGCGGGACTAGCGGGAGAGGGAATGAGCAGTTCTTC.

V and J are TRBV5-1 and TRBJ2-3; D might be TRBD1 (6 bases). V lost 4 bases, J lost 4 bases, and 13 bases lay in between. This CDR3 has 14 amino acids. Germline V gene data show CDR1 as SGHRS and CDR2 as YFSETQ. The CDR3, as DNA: TGCGCCAGCAGCCGGACAGCCGGGGCAGATACGCAGTATTTT. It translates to CASSRTAGADTQYF.

CDR3 DNA sequence: TGTGCCAGCAGCGTAGAATGGAGCTCCTACGAGCAGTACTTC. Translated: CASSVEWSSYEQYF. The chain couples TRBV9 to TRBJ2-7; no firm D call. This CDR3 region has 14 residues. Trimming shortened V by 0 bases and J by 0 bases, and 7 bases separated the two germline ends. Germline CDR1 and CDR2: SGDLS and YYNGEE.

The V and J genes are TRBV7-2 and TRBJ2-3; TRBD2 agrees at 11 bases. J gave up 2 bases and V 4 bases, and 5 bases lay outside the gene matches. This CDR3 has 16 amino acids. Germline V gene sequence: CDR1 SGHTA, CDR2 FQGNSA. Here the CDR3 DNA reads TGTGCCAGCAGCTCCGGACTAGCGGGCTACACAGATACGCAGTATTTT. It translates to CASSSGLAGYTDTQYF.

The CDR3 reads CASSVKLSGGPGSDTQYF. In nucleotides, the CDR3 is TGTGCCAGCAGCGTAAAGTTATCGGGAGGGCCAGGTTCAGATACGCAGTATTTT. The chain joins TRBV9 to TRBJ2-3; TRBD2 aligns across 8 bases. Germline CDR1 SGDLS, CDR2 YYNGEE. This CDR3 is built from 18 residues. V trimming: 1 base; J trimming: 4 bases; junction bases outside the gene matches: 14.

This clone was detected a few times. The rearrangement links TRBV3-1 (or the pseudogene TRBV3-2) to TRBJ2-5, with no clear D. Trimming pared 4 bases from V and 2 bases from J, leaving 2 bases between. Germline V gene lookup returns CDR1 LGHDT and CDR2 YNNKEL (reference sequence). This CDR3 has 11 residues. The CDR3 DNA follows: TGTGCCAGCAGCCTACAAGAGACCCAGTACTTC. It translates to CASSLQETQYF.

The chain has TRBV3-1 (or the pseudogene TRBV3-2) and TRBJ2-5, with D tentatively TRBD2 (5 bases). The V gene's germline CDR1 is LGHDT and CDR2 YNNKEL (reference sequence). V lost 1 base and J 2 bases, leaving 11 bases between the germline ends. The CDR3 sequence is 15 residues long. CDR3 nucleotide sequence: TGTGCCAGCAGCCAAGGTCCGGGGTTACAAGAGACCCAGTACTTC. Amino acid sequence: CASSQGPGLQETQYF.

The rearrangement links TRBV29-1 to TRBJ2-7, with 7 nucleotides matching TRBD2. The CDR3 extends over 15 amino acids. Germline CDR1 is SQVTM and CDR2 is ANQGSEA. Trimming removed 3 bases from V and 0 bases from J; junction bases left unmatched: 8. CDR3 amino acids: CSVEGGEGSSYEQYF. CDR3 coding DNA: TGCAGCGTTGAGGGGGGGGAGGGTTCCTCCTACGAGCAGTACTTC.